A selection of T cell receptor beta chains follows, all from one sample in a study of OX40 agonist ivuxolimab in advanced cancers. Clones were read by immunoSEQ multiplex PCR, and TCRdb kept only the in-frame ones, dropping some. In the table there are roughly 80,000 clones, roughly four fifths of which are singletons. The sample was CD4+ or CD8+ T cells sorted from blood, taken in a trial of the OX40 agonist ivuxolimab. The receptors stem from an adult with an advanced solid tumor such as melanoma, head and neck, liver or kidney cancer. Each CDR3 is given with its conserved first and last residue.

TRBV25-1 CASSELLGEQYF
TRBV28 CASSRTGGSYEQYF
TRBV7-7 CASSLAGTGGFGEQYF
TRBV4-1 CASSPALLQPQHF
TRBV11-1 CASSFPTDGYQETQYF
TRBV27 CASSSTGDTEAFF
TRBV6-5 CASSSPTGFGELFF
TRBV19 CANYRDFPYEQYF
TRBV15 CATSRDVGGTDTQYF
TRBV28 CASTSQGSLRAFF
TRBV7-2 CASKTKLGETGELFF
TRBV4-3 CASSQDLGAGTRRGNEQYF
TRBV12-2 CASRLARKGSQPQHF
TRBV9 CASSVDMTNEKLFF
TRBV5-1 CASSSTGAYGYTF
TRBV4-1 CASSQEGQSNQPQHF
TRBV4-3 CASSHERGGRGYTF
TRBV18 CASSPSRTGGFSGNTIYF
TRBV28 CASSFGATTNEKLFF
TRBV7-7 CASSRSSGGGEQFF